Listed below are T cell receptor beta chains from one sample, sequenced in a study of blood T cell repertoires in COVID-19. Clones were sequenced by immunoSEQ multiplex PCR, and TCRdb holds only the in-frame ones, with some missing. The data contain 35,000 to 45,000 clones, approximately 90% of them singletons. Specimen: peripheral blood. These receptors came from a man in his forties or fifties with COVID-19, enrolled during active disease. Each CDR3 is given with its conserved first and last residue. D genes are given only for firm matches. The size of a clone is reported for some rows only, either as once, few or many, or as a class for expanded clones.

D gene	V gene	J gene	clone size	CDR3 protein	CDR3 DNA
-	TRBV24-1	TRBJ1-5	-	CATSDSGRVDQPQHF	TGTGCCACCAGTGATTCTGGCAGGGTGGATCAGCCCCAGCATTTT
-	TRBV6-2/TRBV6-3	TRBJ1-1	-	CASSTSTGVVRVKTEAFF	-
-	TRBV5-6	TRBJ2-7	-	CASSFFRGSTWVQYF	TGTGCCAGCAGCTTTTTCAGGGGAAGTACATGGGTGCAGTACTTC
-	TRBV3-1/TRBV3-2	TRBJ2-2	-	CASSQRSTPTGELFF	TGTGCCAGCAGCCAGCGATCGACTCCCACCGGGGAGCTGTTTTTT
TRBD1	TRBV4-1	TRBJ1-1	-	CASRQPGQGNTEAFF	TGCGCCAGCAGACAACCTGGACAGGGGAACACTGAAGCTTTCTTT
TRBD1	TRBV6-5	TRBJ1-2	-	CASPGTEGVQGYTF	TGTGCCAGTCCCGGGACAGAGGGCGTCCAAGGCTACACCTTC
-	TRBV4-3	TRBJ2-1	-	CASSQDIAGYNEQFF	TGCGCCAGCAGCCAAGATATCGCAGGGTACAATGAGCAGTTCTTC
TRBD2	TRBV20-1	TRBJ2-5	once	CSASYREGPGTQYF	TGCAGTGCTAGTTATCGGGAGGGCCCTGGGACCCAGTACTTC
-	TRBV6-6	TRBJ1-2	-	CASSYTDTYGYTF	TGTGCCAGCAGTTACACGGACACCTATGGCTACACCTTC
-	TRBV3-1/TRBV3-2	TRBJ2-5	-	CASGWRRQETQYF	TGTGCCAGCGGATGGAGGAGACAAGAGACCCAGTACTTC
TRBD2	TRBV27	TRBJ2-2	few	CASSFSGRVTGELFF	TGTGCCAGCAGTTTTAGCGGGAGGGTCACCGGGGAGCTGTTTTTT
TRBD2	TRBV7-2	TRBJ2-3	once	CASSLGPAGGPTDTQYF	TGTGCCAGCAGCTTAGGCCCAGCGGGAGGGCCCACCGATACGCAGTATTTT
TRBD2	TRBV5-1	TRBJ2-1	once	CASSLTFTRTSSNEQFF	TGCGCCAGCAGCTTAACCTTCACCCGGACTAGTTCTAATGAGCAGTTCTTC
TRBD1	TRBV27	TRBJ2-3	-	CASSAGQGYTDTQYF	TGTGCCAGCAGCGCGGGACAGGGTTATACAGATACGCAGTATTTT
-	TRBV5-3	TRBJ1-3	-	CARSPDRGNTIYF	TGTGCCAGAAGCCCCGATCGGGGAAACACCATATATTTT
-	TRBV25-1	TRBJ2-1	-	CASSVGGDYNEQFF	TGTGCCAGCAGCGTAGGGGGGGATTACAATGAGCAGTTCTTC
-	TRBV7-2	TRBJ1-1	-	CASMRVNTEAFF	TGTGCCAGCATGAGAGTGAACACTGAAGCTTTCTTT
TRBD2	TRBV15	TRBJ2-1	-	CATSEPTSGRSNEQFF	TGTGCCACCAGCGAACCGACTAGCGGGAGAAGCAATGAGCAGTTCTTC
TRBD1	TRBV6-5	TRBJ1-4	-	CASSSQTGGDEKLFF	TGTGCCAGCAGTTCCCAGACAGGGGGTGATGAAAAACTGTTTTTT
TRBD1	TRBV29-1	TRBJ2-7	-	CSVRRGTGTSYEQYF	TGCAGCGTCCGTCGGGGGACAGGGACCTCCTACGAGCAGTACTTC
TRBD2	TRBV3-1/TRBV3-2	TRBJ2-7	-	CASSQEAGVSF	TGTGCCAGCAGCCAAGAGGCGGGAGTTTCATTC
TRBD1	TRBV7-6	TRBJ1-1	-	CASSPRALGQGANTEAFF	TGTGCCAGCAGCCCCCGGGCTTTAGGACAGGGGGCGAACACTGAAGCTTTCTTT
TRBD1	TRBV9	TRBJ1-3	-	CASSATGSSGNTIYF	TGTGCCAGCAGCGCGACAGGGAGCTCTGGAAACACCATATATTTT
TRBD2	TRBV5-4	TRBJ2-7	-	CASSLVGGPPEQYF	TGTGCCAGCAGCTTAGTGGGAGGGCCCCCCGAGCAGTACTTC
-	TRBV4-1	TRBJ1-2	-	CASSQDTGLNYGYTF	TGCGCCAGCAGCCAAGATACAGGTCTCAACTATGGCTACACCTTC
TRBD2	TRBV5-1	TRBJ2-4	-	CASSPSGGKNIQYF	TGCGCCAGCAGCCCATCGGGGGGCAAAAACATTCAGTACTTC
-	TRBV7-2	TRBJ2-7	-	CASSLIGGEFYEQYF	TGTGCCAGCAGCTTAATTGGCGGGGAGTTCTACGAGCAGTACTTC
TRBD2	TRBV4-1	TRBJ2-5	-	CASSQEQREGLRWQETQYF	TGCGCCAGCAGCCAAGAACAGCGGGAGGGCCTGAGGTGGCAAGAGACCCAGTACTTC
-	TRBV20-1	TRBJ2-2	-	CSASTGVGGELFF	TGCAGTGCTAGTACGGGAGTGGGCGGGGAGCTGTTTTTT
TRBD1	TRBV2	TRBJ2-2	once	CASSEARRTGTYGELFF	TGTGCCAGCAGTGAAGCGCGGAGGACAGGGACTTACGGGGAGCTGTTTTTT
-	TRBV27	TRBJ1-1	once	CASSFFGMNTEAFF	TGTGCCAGCAGTTTTTTTGGCATGAACACTGAAGCTTTCTTT
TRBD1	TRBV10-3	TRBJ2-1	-	CAISESGQGNNEQFF	TGTGCCATCAGTGAGTCTGGACAGGGAAACAATGAGCAGTTCTTC
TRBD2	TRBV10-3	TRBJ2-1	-	CAIRGDGTSGRAGQFF	TGTGCCATCAGGGGGGATGGGACTAGCGGGAGGGCCGGGCAGTTCTTC
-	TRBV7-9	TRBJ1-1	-	CASSLLQWGETEAFF	TGTGCCAGCAGCTTATTGCAATGGGGGGAGACCGAAGCTTTCTTT